What follows are 29 T cell receptor beta chains derived from one specimen sequenced in a study of blood T cell repertoires in COVID-19. Assay: immunoSEQ multiplex PCR; the TCRdb copy retains only in-frame clones and omits some. Of around 200,000 clones in the sample, over 75% were seen once. The sample taken for sequencing was peripheral blood. These receptors were obtained from a man aged 45-65 years who had recovered from COVID-19.

The rearrangement joins TRBV6-2 or TRBV6-3 to TRBJ2-7; D uncertain. Trimming pared 5 bases from V and 1 base from J, leaving 18 bases between. The CDR3 spans 16 residues. Germline CDR1 reads MNHEY; CDR2 reads SVGEGT. CDR3 DNA sequence: TGTGCCAGCAGTGACCGCGGCAGTTTTCTTTCCTACGAGCAGTACTTC. Translated: CASSDRGSFLSYEQYF.

The genes are TRBV15 and TRBJ1-4, with D possibly matching TRBD1 (5 bases). Trimming took 0 bases from V and 11 from J, leaving 10 bases between them. Germline-derived CDR1 and CDR2 are LNHNV and YYDKDF (reference sequence). The CDR3 is made up of 13 amino acids. The CDR3 bases are TGTGCCACCAGCAGAGATGGGGCGGAGAAACTGTTTTTT. Encoded protein: CATSRDGAEKLFF.

The rearrangement uses TRBV7-8 and TRBJ2-1; TRBD2 might be the D (5 bases). The CDR3 is 14 amino acids. V lost 3 bases, J lost 6 bases, and 12 bases lay in between. Germline V gene sequence: CDR1 SGHVS, CDR2 FQNEAQ. The CDR3 reads CASSFTGIFNEQFF. CDR3 nucleotides: TGTGCCAGCAGCTTTACGGGAATTTTCAATGAGCAGTTCTTC. The whole variable domain, remainder taken from reference TRBV7-8 and TRBJ2-1, is GAGVSQSPRYKVAKRGQDVALRCDPISGHVSLFWYQQALGQGPEFLTYFQNEAQLDKSGLPSDRFFAERPEGSVSTLKIQRTQQEDSAVYLCASSFTGIFNEQFFGPGTRLTVL.

This chain links TRBV7-8 with TRBJ2-7; TRBD2 matches at 7 bases. The CDR3 consists of 15 residues. CDR1 and CDR2 (germline): SGHVS, FQNEAQ. The ends lost 5 bases at V and 2 bases at J; junction bases unmatched: 9. The CDR3 bases are TGTGCCAGCAGCCTCCTAGCGGACGCGACCTACGAGCAGTACTTC. It specifies CASSLLADATYEQYF.

This chain joins TRBV5-5 and TRBJ2-3, with 14 bases that match TRBD2. CDR1 and CDR2 (germline): SGHKS, YYEKEE (reference sequence). V gave up 5 bases and J gave up 4 bases; unmatched junction bases: 6. This CDR3 contains 16 residues. Here the CDR3 reads CASSRTTSGRADTQYF. CDR3 bases: TGTGCCAGCAGTCGTACGACTAGCGGGAGGGCAGATACGCAGTATTTT.

The rearrangement links TRBV11-1 to TRBJ2-1, with 7 bases matching TRBD1. The J segment lost 8 bases and the V segment lost 0 bases, leaving 4 bases of the junction unmatched. The CDR3 has 14 amino acids. Germline CDR1 is SGHAT and CDR2 is FQDESV (reference sequence). This CDR3 reads CASSLAKQGYEQFF. DNA for the CDR3: TGTGCCAGCAGCTTAGCGAAACAGGGGTATGAGCAGTTCTTC.

The rearrangement uses TRBV6-2 or TRBV6-3 and TRBJ2-1, with D possibly matching TRBD1 (6 bases). Trimming cost V 4 bases and J 7 bases, with 14 bases left between them. This CDR3 has 14 amino acids. Germline V gene sequence: CDR1 MNHEY, CDR2 SVGEGT. CDR3 nucleotide sequence: TGTGCCAGCAGTTCAGGGGTGCGGCTTAATGAGCAGTTCTTC. It is translated as CASSSGVRLNEQFF.

This clone was observed at least ten times. This chain joins TRBV14 and TRBJ1-1, with D unresolved. In germline, CDR1 is SGHDN, CDR2 FVKESK. V lost 0 bases, J lost 4 bases, and 9 bases lay in between. CDR3 length: 14 residues. The CDR3 sequence is CASSQDPGSTEAFF. The CDR3, as DNA: TGTGCCAGCAGCCAAGATCCGGGGTCCACTGAAGCTTTCTTT. The full variable domain, its missing parts supplied by reference TRBV14 and TRBJ1-1, is EAGVTQFPSHSVIEKGQTVTLRCDPISGHDNLYWYRRVMGKEIKFLLHFVKESKQDESGMPNNRFLAERTGGTYSTLKVQPAELEDSGVYFCASSQDPGSTEAFFGQGTRLTVV.

J is TRBJ2-3 and V is TRBV10-3, with 12 positions matching TRBD1. The CDR3 has 16 amino acids. Germline CDR1 is ENHRY and CDR2 is SYGVKD. With 6 bases clipped from V and 6 bases from J, the junction kept 10 bases outside the gene matches. CDR3: CAIRAGTGGFRDTQYF. The DNA of the CDR3 is TGTGCCATCAGAGCAGGGACAGGGGGCTTTAGGGATACGCAGTATTTT.

V and J are TRBV29-1 and TRBJ2-3; no firm D call. From germline, CDR1 is SQVTM and CDR2 ANQGSEA. CDR3 length: 12 amino acids. The V end lost 6 bases, the J end lost 0 bases, and 7 bases lay between the germline ends. The CDR3 here is CSVESSTDTQYF. CDR3 bases: TGCAGCGTGGAGTCTAGCACAGATACGCAGTATTTT.

The gene calls are TRBV30 and TRBJ2-3, with no clear D. Germline-derived CDR1 and CDR2 are GTSNPN and SVGIG (reference sequence). The CDR3 consists of 14 residues. V was pared by 3 bases and J by 0 bases, with 10 bases between. CDR3 residues: CAWSADKSTDTQYF. Here the CDR3 DNA reads TGTGCCTGGAGCGCCGACAAAAGCACAGATACGCAGTATTTT.

This chain connects TRBV7-3 to TRBJ2-2, with a possible D match to TRBD1 (5 bases). This CDR3 is 13 amino acids long. Trimming stripped 1 base from V and 11 bases from J, with 11 bases between. Germline assignment: CDR1 SGHTA and CDR2 FQGTGA. The chain's CDR3 is CASSLSPGYELFF. CDR3 nucleotide sequence: TGTGCCAGCAGCTTAAGTCCAGGGTACGAGCTGTTTTTT.

The CDR3 DNA follows: TGTGCCAGCAGCCAGTTCCGGGACAGAACGCAGTATTTT. This translates into CASSQFRDRTQYF. The chain carries TRBV7-2 and TRBJ2-3; 7 bases are a match to TRBD1. The CDR3 contains 13 residues. The germline gives CDR1 SGHTA, CDR2 FQGNSA. The junction had 8 bases not matched to a gene; V was cut back by 5 bases and J by 9 bases.

This chain joins TRBV5-5 and TRBJ2-7, with 9 bases lining up with TRBD2. The CDR3 covers 16 residues. Germline V gene data show CDR1 as SGHKS and CDR2 as YYEKEE (reference sequence). J lost 5 bases, V lost 2 bases, and 11 bases had no gene match. The CDR3 DNA sequence: TGTGCCAGCAGCTTACGACTAGCGGTTCTCCTAGACGAGCAGTACTTC. It specifies CASSLRLAVLLDEQYF.

This rearrangement joins TRBV2 to TRBJ2-2; D is uncertain. V was shortened by 3 bases and J by 0 bases, with 14 bases between the two germline ends. This CDR3 contains 17 residues. Germline V gene sequence: CDR1 SNHLY, CDR2 FYNNEI. The CDR3 DNA is TGTGCCAGCAGTGAGACACTTGACGGCGCGAACACCGGGGAGCTGTTTTTT. Translated, it gives CASSETLDGANTGELFF.

V usage is TRBV27 and J usage is TRBJ1-1; a weak D match, TRBD1 (6 bases). CDR3 length: 15 amino acids. Germline CDR1 reads MNHEY; CDR2 reads SMNVEV (reference sequence). V lost 5 bases, J lost 2 bases, and 15 bases lay in between. In DNA, the CDR3 is TGTGCCAGCAGTCCCCCCCCACAGGGTAACACTGAAGCTTTCTTT. Translating gives CASSPPPQGNTEAFF.

The chain has TRBV6-2 or TRBV6-3 and TRBJ2-7; 8 bases match TRBD1. The CDR3 spans 15 residues. V trimming: 2 bases; J trimming: 2 bases; junction bases outside the gene matches: 5. The germline gives CDR1 MNHEY, CDR2 SVGEGT. As DNA, the CDR3 is TGTGCCAGCAGTTACGGGCTGACAGGGGCCTACGAGCAGTACTTC. Amino acids: CASSYGLTGAYEQYF.

This rearrangement joins TRBV4-3 to TRBJ1-3, with D perhaps matching TRBD1 (5 bases). Germline V gene data show CDR1 as LGHNA and CDR2 as YSLEER. This CDR3 contains 16 residues. V dropped 0 bases and J dropped 4 bases, with 13 bases sitting between them. The CDR3 protein is CASSQDYAGPGNTIYF. In nucleotides, the CDR3 is TGCGCCAGCAGCCAAGATTATGCAGGGCCCGGAAACACCATATATTTT.

The sample holds a few counts of this clone. The identical CDR3 is also encoded by other nucleotide sequences in the sample. The chain joins TRBV7-3 to TRBJ2-1; possible D gene TRBD1, 5 bases. CDR3 length equals 12 residues. Trimming pared 6 bases from V and 6 bases from J, leaving 9 bases between. The germline gives CDR1 SGHTA, CDR2 FQGTGA. The CDR3 nucleotides are TGTGCCAGCAGTCTAAGGGGCAATGAGCAGTTCTTC. This codes for CASSLRGNEQFF.

This rearrangement joins TRBV7-6 to TRBJ2-1; D ambiguous. Between the trimmed V and J ends, which lost 2 bases and 0 bases, there was a span of 8 bases. The germline V gene encodes CDR1 SGHVS and CDR2 FNYEAQ. The CDR3 consists of 15 residues. The CDR3: CASSLSLSSYNEQFF. As DNA, the CDR3 is TGTGCCAGCAGCTTATCACTATCCTCCTACAATGAGCAGTTCTTC.

J is TRBJ2-5 and V is TRBV24-1; the match to TRBD1 covers 9 bases. V shed 4 bases and J 4 bases; nucleotides not matched to a gene: 9. The CDR3 has 16 amino acids. Germline assignment: CDR1 KGHDR and CDR2 SFDVKD. The CDR3 DNA follows: TGTGCCACCAGTGACCGTCGCGGGACAGGGCGAGAGACCCAGTACTTC. It yields the protein CATSDRRGTGRETQYF.

V gene TRBV12-5 combines with J gene TRBJ2-7; the D gene is possibly TRBD2 (6 bases). V lost 6 bases and J lost 2, with 11 bases in between. The germline CDR1 and CDR2 sequences are LGHNT and FRNRAP. This CDR3 has 13 amino acids. The CDR3 sequence is CASGTGTPYEQYF. CDR3 bases: TGTGCTAGTGGCACCGGGACTCCCTACGAGCAGTACTTC.

The chain uses TRBV21-1 and TRBJ2-7; no DNA check was done on the table's D call, TRBD1. TRBV21-1 is classified as a pseudogene. The CDR3 extends over 15 amino acids. CDR3 residues: CASSRHRPRTYEQYF. The CDR3 DNA sequence: TGTGCCAGCAGCCGGCACAGGCCAAGGACCTACGAGCAGTACTTC.

The chain combines TRBV7-9 with TRBJ2-7; 16 nucleotides match TRBD2. CDR1 is SEHNR, CDR2 FQNEAQ, per germline (reference sequence). The CDR3 loop spans 19 amino acids. Unmatched junction bases numbered 15, after V lost 5 bases and J lost 5 bases. CDR3 nucleotide sequence: TGTGCCAGCAGCGCGGCCGGGACTAGCGGGAGGGCCATCCCTCACGAGCAGTACTTC. Protein: CASSAAGTSGRAIPHEQYF. Filled out from reference TRBV7-9 and TRBJ2-7, the complete variable domain reads DTGVSQNPRHKITKRGQNVTFRCDPISEHNRLYWYRQTLGQGPEFLTYFQNEAQLEKSRLLSDRFSAERPKGSFSTLEIQRTEQGDSAMYLCASSAAGTSGRAIPHEQYFGPGTRLTVT.

The gene calls are TRBV9 and TRBJ2-1, with 12 positions matching TRBD2. J gave up 2 bases and V 2 bases, and 5 bases lay outside the gene matches. The germline CDR1 and CDR2 sequences are SGDLS and YYNGEE. CDR3 size: 17 residues. The CDR3 loop is CASSVTSGSFAYNEQFF. For the CDR3, the DNA is TGTGCCAGCAGCGTGACTAGCGGGAGTTTCGCCTACAATGAGCAGTTCTTC. Looking up the rest from reference TRBV9 and TRBJ2-1 gives the full variable domain: DSGVTQTPKHLITATGQRVTLRCSPRSGDLSVYWYQQSLDQGLQFLIQYYNGEERAKGNILERFSAQQFPDLHSELNLSSLELGDSALYFCASSVTSGSFAYNEQFFGPGTRLTVL.

J is TRBJ2-2 and V is TRBV7-8, with a possible D match to TRBD2 (5 bases). The CDR3 runs to 16 residues. V lost 1 base to trimming and J lost 2 bases, with 11 bases between them. Germline lookup yields CDR1 SGHVS and CDR2 FQNEAQ. The CDR3: CASSLGGWGNTGELFF. DNA of the CDR3: TGTGCCAGCAGCTTAGGAGGGTGGGGAAACACCGGGGAGCTGTTTTTT.

V and J are TRBV28 and TRBJ1-6; 8 nucleotides line up with TRBD1. This CDR3 has 15 amino acids. V dropped 5 bases and J dropped 4; count of bases not matched to a gene: 4. Germline values: CDR1 MDHEN, CDR2 SYDVKM. The CDR3 here is CASSPGGLYNSPLHF. The CDR3, as DNA: TGTGCCAGCAGTCCAGGGGGCCTATATAATTCACCCCTCCACTTT.

The gene calls are TRBV24-1 and TRBJ2-1; 10 bases line up with TRBD2. V was clipped by 4 bases and J by 6 bases; unmatched bases: 8. Looked up from germline, CDR1 is KGHDR and CDR2 is SFDVKD. CDR3 length: 16 residues. CDR3 coding DNA: TGTGCCACCAGTGACCCAGGACTAGCGGTGAGCAATGAGCAGTTCTTC. It codes for CATSDPGLAVSNEQFF.

The gene calls are TRBV5-1 and TRBJ1-4, with TRBD1 identical over 7 bases. There are 18 residues in the CDR3. V was pared by 4 bases and J by 0 bases, with 12 bases of the junction left unmatched. CDR1 SGHRS and CDR2 YFSETQ come from the germline V gene. CDR3 coding DNA: TGCGCCAGCAGCCGAACGCGACAGGGCATTGCAACTAATGAAAAACTGTTTTTT. This sequence encodes CASSRTRQGIATNEKLFF.